The next 22 T cell receptor beta chains were all read from a single sample in a study of blood T cell repertoires in COVID-19. The repertoire was sequenced with immunoSEQ multiplex PCR; TCRdb's copy has only in-frame clones and lacks some. The table has about 400,000 clones, roughly nine tenths seen once. Sequences were obtained from PBMCs or T cells enriched from blood (not recorded which). These receptors all stem from a woman aged 25-40 years who had recovered from COVID-19.

The chain has TRBV5-1 and TRBJ2-3, with TRBD2 identical over 9 bases. With 4 bases clipped from V and 7 bases from J, the junction kept 10 bases outside the gene matches. Per germline, CDR1 SGHRS and CDR2 YFSETQ. This CDR3 contains 15 residues. CDR3 DNA sequence: TGCGCCAGCAGCCGGGAACAGAGCGGGAGGCATACGCAGTATTTT. Translated: CASSREQSGRHTQYF.

V is TRBV2 and J is TRBJ1-1; D might be TRBD1 (6 bases). Germline loops: CDR1 SNHLY, CDR2 FYNNEI. V was pared by 5 bases and J by 1 base, with 8 bases between. CDR3 length: 13 amino acids. CDR3 protein: CASSMDRNTEAFF. The CDR3 bases are TGTGCCAGCAGTATGGACAGGAACACTGAAGCTTTCTTT.

The J gene is TRBJ1-2, the V gene TRBV30; 9 positions agree with TRBD1. Germline-derived CDR1 and CDR2 are GTSNPN and SVGIG (reference sequence). V gave up 6 bases and J gave up 4 bases; unmatched junction bases: 6. The CDR3 runs to 13 residues. The CDR3 spells CACPRTGAYGYTF. As DNA, the CDR3 is TGTGCCTGCCCCCGGACAGGGGCCTATGGCTACACCTTC. The variable domain in full, with the rest retrieved from reference TRBV30 and TRBJ1-2, is SQTIHQWPATLVQPVGSPLSLECTVEGTSNPNLYWYRQAAGRGLQLLFYSVGIGQISSEVPQNLSASRPQDRQFILSSKKLLLSDSGFYLCACPRTGAYGYTFGSGTRLTVV.

The gene calls are TRBV4-1 and TRBJ1-4, with 7 bases fitting TRBD1. The germline V gene encodes CDR1 MGHRA and CDR2 YSYEKL. This CDR3 comprises 14 residues. With 1 base clipped from V and 8 bases from J, the junction kept 4 bases outside the gene matches. This chain's CDR3 is CASSQADRKEKLFF. The CDR3 coding sequence is TGCGCCAGCAGCCAAGCGGACAGGAAGGAAAAACTGTTTTTT.

CDR3 DNA: TGTGCCAGCAGCTTAGAGTACAGGGTTAACTATGGCTACACCTTC. Translating gives CASSLEYRVNYGYTF. The rearrangement joins TRBV7-2 to TRBJ1-2, with a possible D match to TRBD1 (6 bases). The CDR3 is 15 amino acids. V was shortened by 1 base and J by 1 base, with 10 bases between the two germline ends. CDR1 and CDR2 (germline): SGHTA, FQGNSA.

Note on this clone: One end of the junction does not line up with germline, which may come from a read error. The rearrangement links TRBV5-6 to TRBJ1-5; 7 bases map to TRBD1. Germline lookup yields CDR1 SGHDT and CDR2 YYEEEE. This CDR3 has 15 residues. CDR3 sequence: CASSLGTGDYQLQHF. CDR3 bases: TGTGCCAGCAGCTTGGGGACAGGAGACTATCAGCTCCAGCATTTT. The full variable domain, completed using reference TRBV5-6 and TRBJ1-5, is DAGVTQSPTHLIKTRGQQVTLRCSPKSGHDTVSWYQQALGQGPQFIFQYYEEEERQRGNFPDRFSGHQFPNYSSELNVNALLLGDSALYLCASSLGTGDYQLQHFGDGTRLSIL.

The CDR3 here is CASSLGRGLPYEQYF. The CDR3, as DNA: TGTGCCAGCAGCTTGGGCAGGGGGCTTCCCTACGAGCAGTACTTC. The chain employs TRBV13 and TRBJ2-7, with 8 bases aligning to TRBD1. Germline CDR1 reads PRHDT; CDR2 reads FYEKMQ (reference sequence). V dropped 3 bases and J dropped 2; count of bases not matched to a gene: 6. The CDR3 runs 15 residues.

The chain couples TRBV5-1 to TRBJ2-7; a possible D gene is TRBD2 (5 bases). Looked up from germline, CDR1 is SGHRS and CDR2 is YFSETQ. The V gene lost 0 bases and the J gene lost 2 bases, with 9 bases spanning the gap. The CDR3 loop spans 14 amino acids. As DNA, the CDR3 is TGCGCCAGCAGCTTGGATCCTAGCCCCTACGAGCAGTACTTC. This sequence encodes CASSLDPSPYEQYF.

V gene TRBV29-1 combines with J gene TRBJ2-5, with TRBD2 identical over 10 bases. Germline lookup yields CDR1 SQVTM and CDR2 ANQGSEA. The CDR3 totals 13 residues. The V segment lost 5 bases and the J segment 5 bases; nucleotides outside the gene matches: 5. Written as DNA, the CDR3 is TGCAGCGTTAGCGGGGGGGCGTGGGAGACCCAGTACTTC. This sequence encodes CSVSGGAWETQYF.

The chain recombines TRBV7-6 with TRBJ2-2, with 10 nucleotides matching TRBD2. The CDR3 runs 16 residues. V shed 3 bases and J 6 bases; nucleotides not matched to a gene: 7. Germline V gene data show CDR1 as SGHVS and CDR2 as FNYEAQ. The CDR3 is CASSFTSGNVAGELFF. The CDR3 nucleotides are TGTGCCAGCAGCTTCACTAGCGGGAACGTGGCCGGGGAGCTGTTTTTT. The full variable domain, completed using reference TRBV7-6 and TRBJ2-2, is GAGVSQSPRYKVTKRGQDVALRCDPISGHVSLYWYRQALGQGPEFLTYFNYEAQQDKSGLPNDRFSAERPEGSISTLTIQRTEQRDSAMYRCASSFTSGNVAGELFFGEGSRLTVL.

V usage is TRBV6-2 or TRBV6-3 and J usage is TRBJ1-1, with TRBD1 matching over 8 bases. The CDR3 covers 17 residues. Per the germline V gene, CDR1 is MNHEY and CDR2 is SVGEGT. Trimming took 5 bases from V and 0 from J; bases not matched to a gene: 11. The CDR3 loop reads CASSRGTGALMNTEAFF. CDR3 sequence (DNA): TGTGCCAGCAGTCGCGGGACAGGTGCACTCATGAACACTGAAGCTTTCTTT.

This clone was recorded once. The rearrangement uses TRBV28 and TRBJ1-2; tentative D call: TRBD1 (5 bases). This CDR3 has 16 amino acids. Germline assignment: CDR1 MDHEN and CDR2 SYDVKM. The V end was cut by 1 base, the J end by 3 bases, with 15 bases between. The CDR3 sequence: CASSLFGAQHDYGYTF. CDR3 DNA sequence: TGTGCCAGCAGTTTATTTGGGGCCCAGCATGACTATGGCTACACCTTC.

CDR3 region: CASRRLLRDKNYGYTF. In nucleotides, the CDR3 is TGTGCCAGCAGAAGATTACTCAGGGACAAGAACTATGGCTACACCTTC. The V call is TRBV7-6, the J call TRBJ1-2; the D gene is possibly TRBD1 (6 bases). The germline gives CDR1 SGHVS, CDR2 FNYEAQ. CDR3 size: 16 residues. V was pared by 6 bases and J by 2 bases, with 19 bases between. The variable domain in full, completed from reference TRBV7-6 and TRBJ1-2, reads GAGVSQSPRYKVTKRGQDVALRCDPISGHVSLYWYRQALGQGPEFLTYFNYEAQQDKSGLPNDRFSAERPEGSISTLTIQRTEQRDSAMYRCASRRLLRDKNYGYTFGSGTRLTVV.

This clone showed up many times. The rearrangement links TRBV3-1 (or the pseudogene TRBV3-2) to TRBJ2-5; 8 bases match TRBD1. In germline, CDR1 is LGHDT, CDR2 YNNKEL (reference sequence). Trimming took 4 bases from V and 0 from J; bases not matched to a gene: 7. CDR3 length equals 16 residues. The CDR3 region is CASSPRTGLYQETQYF. The CDR3 nucleotides are TGTGCCAGCAGCCCCCGGACAGGGTTGTACCAAGAGACCCAGTACTTC.

The chain's CDR3 is CASTSQGLNTEAFF. The CDR3, as DNA: TGTGCCAGCACGTCACAGGGGCTGAACACTGAAGCTTTCTTT. The rearrangement joins TRBV28 to TRBJ1-1; 7 nucleotides align to TRBD1. This CDR3 region has 14 residues. Per the germline V gene, CDR1 is MDHEN and CDR2 is SYDVKM. V was clipped by 7 bases and J by 0 bases; unmatched bases: 5.

This chain joins TRBV30 and TRBJ2-7, with D tentatively TRBD1 (6 bases). Per the germline V gene, CDR1 is GTSNPN and CDR2 is SVGIG (reference sequence). The CDR3 runs 14 residues. The germline V and J ends were trimmed by 2 bases and 6 bases, with 17 bases remaining between them. DNA for the CDR3: TGTGCCTGGAGTCCAGGGGTACGCAGGACCGAGCAGTACTTC. It codes for CAWSPGVRRTEQYF.

The J gene is TRBJ2-2, the V gene TRBV27, with D maybe TRBD1 (5 bases). Germline CDR1 MNHEY, CDR2 SMNVEV (reference sequence). This CDR3 contains 13 residues. V lost 6 bases, J lost 2 bases, and 7 bases lay in between. The CDR3 here is CASRTVNTGELFF. DNA of the CDR3: TGTGCCAGCAGGACAGTCAACACCGGGGAGCTGTTTTTT.

The J gene is TRBJ1-2, the V gene TRBV7-9, with D perhaps TRBD1 (5 bases). V lost 1 base and J 6 bases, leaving 9 bases between the germline ends. This CDR3 region has 13 residues. Germline V CDR1 and CDR2: SEHNR, FQNEAQ (reference sequence). The CDR3 sequence: CASSLVTANGYTF. The CDR3 bases are TGTGCCAGCAGCTTAGTGACAGCTAATGGCTACACCTTC.

The DNA for the CDR3 is TGTGCCATCACCCGACAGCGTAACACTGAAGCTTTCTTT. This translates into CAITRQRNTEAFF. The genes are TRBV10-3 and TRBJ1-1, with D maybe TRBD1 (5 bases). Per the germline V gene, CDR1 is ENHRY and CDR2 is SYGVKD. The CDR3 is 13 amino acids. V gave up 7 bases and J gave up 2 bases, with 11 bases separating them.

The J gene is TRBJ2-1, the V gene TRBV7-2, with 7 bases lining up with TRBD2. This CDR3 has 18 amino acids. V shed 2 bases, J shed 0 bases, and the junction held 10 bases outside the gene matches. Per germline, CDR1 SGHTA and CDR2 FQGNSA. CDR3 bases: TGTGCCAGCAGCTTAAACGTCGGGAGGTTCAGCTCCTACAATGAGCAGTTCTTC. Its protein product is CASSLNVGRFSSYNEQFF.

The rearrangement joins TRBV19 to TRBJ1-1; D is possibly TRBD1 (5 bases). This CDR3 spans 13 amino acids. Per germline, CDR1 LNHDA and CDR2 SQIVND (reference sequence). The V and J ends lost 9 bases and 11 bases respectively, with 22 bases between them. The chain's CDR3 is CASLGEGMVRAFF. The DNA of the CDR3 is TGTGCCAGCCTAGGGGAGGGGATGGTGAGGGCTTTCTTT.

The chain links TRBV10-3 to TRBJ2-1; 8 bases match TRBD2. CDR3 length equals 14 residues. V lost 6 bases, J lost 9 bases, and 10 bases stayed unmatched. Germline V lookup: CDR1 ENHRY, CDR2 SYGVKD. CDR3 protein: CAISTGTSLGEQFF. CDR3 DNA: TGTGCCATCAGCACCGGGACTAGTCTCGGTGAGCAGTTCTTC.